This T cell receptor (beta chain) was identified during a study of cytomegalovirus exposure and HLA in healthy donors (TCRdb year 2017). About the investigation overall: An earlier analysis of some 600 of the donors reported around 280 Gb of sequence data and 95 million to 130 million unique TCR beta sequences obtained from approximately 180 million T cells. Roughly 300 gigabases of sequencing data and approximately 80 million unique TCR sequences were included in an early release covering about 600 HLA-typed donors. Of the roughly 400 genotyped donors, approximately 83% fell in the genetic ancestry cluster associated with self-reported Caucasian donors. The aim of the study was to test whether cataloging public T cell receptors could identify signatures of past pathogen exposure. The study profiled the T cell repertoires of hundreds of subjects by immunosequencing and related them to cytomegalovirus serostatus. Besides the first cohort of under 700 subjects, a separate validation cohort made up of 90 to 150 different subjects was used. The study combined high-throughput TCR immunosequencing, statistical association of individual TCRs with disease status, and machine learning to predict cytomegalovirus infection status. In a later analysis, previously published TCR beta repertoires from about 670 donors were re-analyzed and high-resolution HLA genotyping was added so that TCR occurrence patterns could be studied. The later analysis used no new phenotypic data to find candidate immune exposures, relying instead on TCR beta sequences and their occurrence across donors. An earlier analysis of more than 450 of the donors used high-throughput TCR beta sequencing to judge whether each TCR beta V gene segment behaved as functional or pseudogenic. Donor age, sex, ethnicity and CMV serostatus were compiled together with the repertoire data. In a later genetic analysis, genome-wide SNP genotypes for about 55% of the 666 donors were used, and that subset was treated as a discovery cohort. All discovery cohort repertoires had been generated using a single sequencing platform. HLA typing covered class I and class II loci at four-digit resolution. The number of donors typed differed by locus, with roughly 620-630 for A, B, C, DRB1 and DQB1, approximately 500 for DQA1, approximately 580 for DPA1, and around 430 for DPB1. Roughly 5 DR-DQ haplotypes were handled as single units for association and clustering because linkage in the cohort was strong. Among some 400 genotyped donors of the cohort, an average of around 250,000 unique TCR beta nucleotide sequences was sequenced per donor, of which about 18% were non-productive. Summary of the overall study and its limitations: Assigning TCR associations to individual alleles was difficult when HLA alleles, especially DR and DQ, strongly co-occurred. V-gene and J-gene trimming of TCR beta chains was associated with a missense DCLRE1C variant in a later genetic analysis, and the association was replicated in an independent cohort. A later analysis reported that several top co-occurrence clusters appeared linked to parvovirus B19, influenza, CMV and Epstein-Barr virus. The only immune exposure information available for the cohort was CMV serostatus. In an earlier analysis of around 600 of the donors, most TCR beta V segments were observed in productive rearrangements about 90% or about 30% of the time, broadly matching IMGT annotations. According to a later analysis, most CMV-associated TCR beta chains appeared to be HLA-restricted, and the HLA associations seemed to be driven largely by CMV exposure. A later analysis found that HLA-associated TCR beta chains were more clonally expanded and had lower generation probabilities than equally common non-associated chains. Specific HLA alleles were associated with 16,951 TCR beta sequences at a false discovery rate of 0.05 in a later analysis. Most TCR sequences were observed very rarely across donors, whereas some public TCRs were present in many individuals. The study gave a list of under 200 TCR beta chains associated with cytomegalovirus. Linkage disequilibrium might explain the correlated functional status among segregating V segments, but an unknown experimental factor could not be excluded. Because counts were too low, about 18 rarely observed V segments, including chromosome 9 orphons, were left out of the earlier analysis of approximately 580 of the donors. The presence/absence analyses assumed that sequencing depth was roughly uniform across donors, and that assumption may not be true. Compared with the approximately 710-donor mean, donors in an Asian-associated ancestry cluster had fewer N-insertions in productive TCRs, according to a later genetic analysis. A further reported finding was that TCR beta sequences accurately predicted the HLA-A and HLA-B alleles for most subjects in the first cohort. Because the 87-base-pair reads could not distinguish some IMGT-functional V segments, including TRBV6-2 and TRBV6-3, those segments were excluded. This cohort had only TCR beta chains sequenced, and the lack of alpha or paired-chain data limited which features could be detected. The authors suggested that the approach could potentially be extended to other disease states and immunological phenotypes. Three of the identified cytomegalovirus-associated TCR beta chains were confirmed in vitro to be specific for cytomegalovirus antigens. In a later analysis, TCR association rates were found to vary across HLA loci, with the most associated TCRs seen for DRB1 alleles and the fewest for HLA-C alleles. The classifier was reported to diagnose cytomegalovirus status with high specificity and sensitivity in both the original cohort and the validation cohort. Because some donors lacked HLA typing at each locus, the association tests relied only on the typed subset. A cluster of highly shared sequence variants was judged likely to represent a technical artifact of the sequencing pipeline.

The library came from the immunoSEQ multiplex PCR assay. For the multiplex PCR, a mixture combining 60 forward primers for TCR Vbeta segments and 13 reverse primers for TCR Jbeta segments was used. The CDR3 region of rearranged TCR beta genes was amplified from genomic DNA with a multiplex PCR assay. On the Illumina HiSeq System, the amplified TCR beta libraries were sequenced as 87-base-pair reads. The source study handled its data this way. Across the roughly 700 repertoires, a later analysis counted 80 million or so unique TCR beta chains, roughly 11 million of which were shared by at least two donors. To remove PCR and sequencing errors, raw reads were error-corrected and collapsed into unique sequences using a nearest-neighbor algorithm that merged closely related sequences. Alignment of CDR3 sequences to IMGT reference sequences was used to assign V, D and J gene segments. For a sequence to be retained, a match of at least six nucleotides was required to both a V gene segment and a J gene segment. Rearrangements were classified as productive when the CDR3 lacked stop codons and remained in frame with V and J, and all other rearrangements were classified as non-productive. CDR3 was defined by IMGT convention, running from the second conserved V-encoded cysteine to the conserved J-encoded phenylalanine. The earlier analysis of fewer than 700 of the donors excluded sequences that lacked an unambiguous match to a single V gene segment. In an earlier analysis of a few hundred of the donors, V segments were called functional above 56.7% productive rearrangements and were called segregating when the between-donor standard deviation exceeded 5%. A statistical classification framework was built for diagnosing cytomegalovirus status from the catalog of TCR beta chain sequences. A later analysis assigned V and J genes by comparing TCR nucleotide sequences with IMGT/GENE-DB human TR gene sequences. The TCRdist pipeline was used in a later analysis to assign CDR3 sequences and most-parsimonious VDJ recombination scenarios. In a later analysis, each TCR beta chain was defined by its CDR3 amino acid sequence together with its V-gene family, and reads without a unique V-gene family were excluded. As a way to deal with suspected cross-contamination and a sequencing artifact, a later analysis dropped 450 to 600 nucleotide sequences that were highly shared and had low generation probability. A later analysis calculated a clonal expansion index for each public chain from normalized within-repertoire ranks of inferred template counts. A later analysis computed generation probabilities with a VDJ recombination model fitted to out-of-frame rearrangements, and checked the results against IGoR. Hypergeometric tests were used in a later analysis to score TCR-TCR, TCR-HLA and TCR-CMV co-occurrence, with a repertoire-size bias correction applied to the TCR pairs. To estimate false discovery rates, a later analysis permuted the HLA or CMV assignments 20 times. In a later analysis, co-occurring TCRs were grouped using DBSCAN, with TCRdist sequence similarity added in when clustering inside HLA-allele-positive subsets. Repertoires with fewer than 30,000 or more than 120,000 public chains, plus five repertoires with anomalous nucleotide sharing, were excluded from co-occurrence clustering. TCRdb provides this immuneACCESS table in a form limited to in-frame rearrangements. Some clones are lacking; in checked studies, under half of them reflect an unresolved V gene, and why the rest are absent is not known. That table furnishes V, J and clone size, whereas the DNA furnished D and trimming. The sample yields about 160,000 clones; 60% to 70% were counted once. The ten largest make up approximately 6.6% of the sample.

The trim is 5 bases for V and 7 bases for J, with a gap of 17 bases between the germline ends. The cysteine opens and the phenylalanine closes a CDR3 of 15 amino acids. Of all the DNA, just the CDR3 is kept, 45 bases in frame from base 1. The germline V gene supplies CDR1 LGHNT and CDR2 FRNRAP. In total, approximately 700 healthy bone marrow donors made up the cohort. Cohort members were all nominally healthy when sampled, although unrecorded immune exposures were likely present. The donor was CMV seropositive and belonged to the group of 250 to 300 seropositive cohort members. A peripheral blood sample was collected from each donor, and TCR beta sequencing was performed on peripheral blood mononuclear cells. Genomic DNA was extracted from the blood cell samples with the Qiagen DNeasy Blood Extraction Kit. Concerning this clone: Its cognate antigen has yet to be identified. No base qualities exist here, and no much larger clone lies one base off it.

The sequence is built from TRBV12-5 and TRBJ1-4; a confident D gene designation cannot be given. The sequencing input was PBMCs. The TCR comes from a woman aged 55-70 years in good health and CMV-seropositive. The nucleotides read TGTGCTAGTGGTAAGACCGGGAGAACGGGTGAAAAACTGTTTTTT. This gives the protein CASGKTGRTGEKLFF.